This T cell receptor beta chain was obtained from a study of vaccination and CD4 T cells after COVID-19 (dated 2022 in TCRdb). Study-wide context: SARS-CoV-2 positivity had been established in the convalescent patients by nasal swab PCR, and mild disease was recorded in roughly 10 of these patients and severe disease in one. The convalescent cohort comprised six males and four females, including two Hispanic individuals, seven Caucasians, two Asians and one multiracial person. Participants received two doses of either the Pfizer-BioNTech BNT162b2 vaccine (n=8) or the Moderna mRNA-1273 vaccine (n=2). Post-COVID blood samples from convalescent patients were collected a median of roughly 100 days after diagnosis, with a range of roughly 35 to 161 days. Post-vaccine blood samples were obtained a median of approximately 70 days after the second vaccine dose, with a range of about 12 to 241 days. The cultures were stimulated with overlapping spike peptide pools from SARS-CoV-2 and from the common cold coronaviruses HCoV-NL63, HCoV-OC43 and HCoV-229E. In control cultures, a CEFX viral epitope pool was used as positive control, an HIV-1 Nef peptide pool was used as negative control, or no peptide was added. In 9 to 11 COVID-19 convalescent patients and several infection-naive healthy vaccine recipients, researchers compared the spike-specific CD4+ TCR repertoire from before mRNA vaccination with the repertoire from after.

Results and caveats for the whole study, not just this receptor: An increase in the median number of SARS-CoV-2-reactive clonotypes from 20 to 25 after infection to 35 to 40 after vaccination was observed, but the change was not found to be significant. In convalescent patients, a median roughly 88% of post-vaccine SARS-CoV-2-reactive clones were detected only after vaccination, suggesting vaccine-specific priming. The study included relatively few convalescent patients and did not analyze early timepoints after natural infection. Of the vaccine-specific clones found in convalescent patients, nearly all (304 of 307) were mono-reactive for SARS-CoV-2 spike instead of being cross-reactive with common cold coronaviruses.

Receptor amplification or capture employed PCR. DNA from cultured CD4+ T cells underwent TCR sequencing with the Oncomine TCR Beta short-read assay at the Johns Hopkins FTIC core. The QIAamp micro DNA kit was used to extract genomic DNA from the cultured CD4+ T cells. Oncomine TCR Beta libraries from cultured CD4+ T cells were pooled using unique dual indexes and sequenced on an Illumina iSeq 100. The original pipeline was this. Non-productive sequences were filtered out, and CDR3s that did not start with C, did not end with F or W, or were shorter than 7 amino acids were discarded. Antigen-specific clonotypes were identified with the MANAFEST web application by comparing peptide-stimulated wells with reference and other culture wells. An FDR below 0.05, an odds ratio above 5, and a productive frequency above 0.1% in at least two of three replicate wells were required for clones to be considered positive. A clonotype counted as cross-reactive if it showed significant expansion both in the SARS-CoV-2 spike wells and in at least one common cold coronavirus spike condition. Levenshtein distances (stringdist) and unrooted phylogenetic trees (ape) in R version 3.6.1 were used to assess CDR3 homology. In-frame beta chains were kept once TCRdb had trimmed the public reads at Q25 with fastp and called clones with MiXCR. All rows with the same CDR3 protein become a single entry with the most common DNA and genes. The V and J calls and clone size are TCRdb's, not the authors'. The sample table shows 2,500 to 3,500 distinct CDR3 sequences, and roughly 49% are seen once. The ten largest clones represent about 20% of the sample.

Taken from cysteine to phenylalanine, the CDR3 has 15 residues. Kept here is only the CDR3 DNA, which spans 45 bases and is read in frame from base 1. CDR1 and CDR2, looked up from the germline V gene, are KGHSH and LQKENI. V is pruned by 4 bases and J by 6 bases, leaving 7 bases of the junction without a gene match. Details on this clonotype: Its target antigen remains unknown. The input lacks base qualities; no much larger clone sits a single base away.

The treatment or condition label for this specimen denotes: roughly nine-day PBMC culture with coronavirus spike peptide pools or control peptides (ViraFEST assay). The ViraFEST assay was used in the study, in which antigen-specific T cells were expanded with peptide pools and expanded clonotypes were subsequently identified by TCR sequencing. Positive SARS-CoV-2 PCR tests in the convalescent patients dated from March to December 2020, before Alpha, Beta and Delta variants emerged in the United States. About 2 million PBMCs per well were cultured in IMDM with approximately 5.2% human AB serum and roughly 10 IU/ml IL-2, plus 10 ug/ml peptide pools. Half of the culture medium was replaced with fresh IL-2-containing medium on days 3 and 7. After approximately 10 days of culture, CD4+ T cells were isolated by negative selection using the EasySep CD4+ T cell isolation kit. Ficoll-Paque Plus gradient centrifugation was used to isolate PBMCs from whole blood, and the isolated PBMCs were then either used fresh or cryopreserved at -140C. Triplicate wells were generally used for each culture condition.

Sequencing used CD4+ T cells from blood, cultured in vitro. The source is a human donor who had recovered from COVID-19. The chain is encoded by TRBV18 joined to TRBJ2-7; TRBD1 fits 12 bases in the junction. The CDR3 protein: CASSLTGQGAREQYF. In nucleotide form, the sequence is TGTGCCAGCTCACTAACGGGACAGGGGGCTCGCGAGCAGTACTTC.